The present T cell receptor beta chain was sequenced within a study of identical twins. Study results and caveats: Fewer insertions marked abundant cord blood beta clonotypes; young adult naive trended weakly, memory not at all. It was cross-sectional statistical analysis, not following the same donors, that the conclusions relied on. For zero-insertion analyses, partial confounding could come from invariant MAIT and iNKT cells.

TCRdb analysed the 5' RACE reads with MiXCR anew, one entry per CDR3 protein. The sample lists around 510,000 distinct CDR3 sequences, approximately 15% occurring once. Between the trimmed V and J ends, which lost 7 bases and 6 bases, there was a span of 37 bases. Per the germline V gene, CDR1 is MRHNA and CDR2 is SNTAGT. This CDR3 is 22 amino acids long. Comments on this clonotype: Its cognate antigen is unknown.

These data are also associated with another study on yellow fever vaccine responses in identical twins.

V usage is TRBV6-4 and J usage is TRBJ2-6, with a weak D call TRBD1 (6 bases). The receptor's source is a woman aged 18-29 years in good health. Sample: CD4+ T cells sorted from blood. The CDR3 loop is CASNSSSTRYRVLRSVANVLTF. DNA of the CDR3: TGTGCCAGCAACTCATCTTCCACCCGGTACAGGGTGCTCCGGTCGGTGGCCAACGTCCTGACTTTC.